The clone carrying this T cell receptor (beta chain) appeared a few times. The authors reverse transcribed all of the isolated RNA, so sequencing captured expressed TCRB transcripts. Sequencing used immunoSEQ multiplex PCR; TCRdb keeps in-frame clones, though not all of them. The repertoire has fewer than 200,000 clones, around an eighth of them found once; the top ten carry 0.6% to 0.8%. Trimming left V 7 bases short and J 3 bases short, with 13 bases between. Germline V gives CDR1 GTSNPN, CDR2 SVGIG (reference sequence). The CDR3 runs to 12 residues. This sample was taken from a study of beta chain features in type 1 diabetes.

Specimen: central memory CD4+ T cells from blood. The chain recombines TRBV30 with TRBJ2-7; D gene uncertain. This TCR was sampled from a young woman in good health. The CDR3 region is CASEARRYEQYF. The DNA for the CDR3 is TGTGCCTCCGAGGCGAGACGCTACGAGCAGTACTTC. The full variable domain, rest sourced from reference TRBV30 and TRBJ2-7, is SQTIHQWPATLVQPVGSPLSLECTVEGTSNPNLYWYRQAAGRGLQLLFYSVGIGQISSEVPQNLSASRPQDRQFILSSKKLLLSDSGFYLCASEARRYEQYFGPGTRLTVT.